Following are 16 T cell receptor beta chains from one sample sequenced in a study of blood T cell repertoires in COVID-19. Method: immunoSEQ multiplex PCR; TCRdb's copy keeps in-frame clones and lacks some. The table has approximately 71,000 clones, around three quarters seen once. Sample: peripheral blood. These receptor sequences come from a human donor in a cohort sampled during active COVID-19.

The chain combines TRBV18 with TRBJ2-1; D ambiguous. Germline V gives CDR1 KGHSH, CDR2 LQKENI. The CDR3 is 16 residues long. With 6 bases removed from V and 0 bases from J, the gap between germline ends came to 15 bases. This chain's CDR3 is CASSPPARSSYNEQFF. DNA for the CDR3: TGTGCCAGCTCCCCCCCTGCGAGGAGCTCCTACAATGAGCAGTTCTTC. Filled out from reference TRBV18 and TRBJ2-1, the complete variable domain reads NAGVMQNPRHLVRRRGQEARLRCSPMKGHSHVYWYRQLPEEGLKFMVYLQKENIIDESGMPKERFSAEFPKEGPSILRIQQVVRGDSAAYFCASSPPARSSYNEQFFGPGTRLTVL.

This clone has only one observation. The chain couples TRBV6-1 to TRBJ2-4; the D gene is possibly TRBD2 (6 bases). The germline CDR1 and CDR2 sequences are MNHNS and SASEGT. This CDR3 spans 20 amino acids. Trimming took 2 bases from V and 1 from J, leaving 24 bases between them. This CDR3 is CASSERIGEVGPGAKNIQYF. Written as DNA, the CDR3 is TGTGCCAGCAGTGAAAGGATCGGGGAGGTCGGTCCCGGGGCCAAAAACATTCAGTACTTC.

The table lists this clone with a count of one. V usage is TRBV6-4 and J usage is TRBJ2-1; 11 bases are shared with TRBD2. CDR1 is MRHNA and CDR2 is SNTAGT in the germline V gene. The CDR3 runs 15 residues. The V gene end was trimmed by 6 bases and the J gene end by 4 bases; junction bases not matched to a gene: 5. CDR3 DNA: TGTGCCAGCAGCCCTAGCGGGAGGCAATACAATGAGCAGTTCTTC. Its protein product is CASSPSGRQYNEQFF.

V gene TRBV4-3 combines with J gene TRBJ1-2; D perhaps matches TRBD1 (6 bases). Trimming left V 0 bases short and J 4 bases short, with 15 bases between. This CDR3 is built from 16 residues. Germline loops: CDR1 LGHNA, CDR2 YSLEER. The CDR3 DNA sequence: TGCGCCAGCAGCCAAGATCGGGGGCGGGGGAGCTATGGCTACACCTTC. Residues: CASSQDRGRGSYGYTF.

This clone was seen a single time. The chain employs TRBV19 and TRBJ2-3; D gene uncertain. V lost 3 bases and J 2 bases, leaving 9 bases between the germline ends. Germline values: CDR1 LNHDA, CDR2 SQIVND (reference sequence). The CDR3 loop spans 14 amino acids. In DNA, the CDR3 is TGTGCCAGTAGTATGGGCCTCAACACAGATACGCAGTATTTT. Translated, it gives CASSMGLNTDTQYF.

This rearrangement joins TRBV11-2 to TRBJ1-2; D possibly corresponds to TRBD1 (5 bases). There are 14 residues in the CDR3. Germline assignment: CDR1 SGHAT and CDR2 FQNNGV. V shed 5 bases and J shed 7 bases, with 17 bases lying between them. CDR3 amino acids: CASSPAGTLGGYTF. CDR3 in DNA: TGTGCCAGCAGCCCAGCGGGGACCTTGGGTGGCTACACCTTC.

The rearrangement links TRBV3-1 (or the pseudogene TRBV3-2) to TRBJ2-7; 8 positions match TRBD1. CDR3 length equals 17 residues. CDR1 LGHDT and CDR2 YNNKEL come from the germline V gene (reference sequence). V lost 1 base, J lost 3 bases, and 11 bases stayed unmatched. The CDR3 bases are TGTGCCAGCAGCCAAGGTCTTCGAACAGGGGGTATCTACGAGCAGTACTTC. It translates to CASSQGLRTGGIYEQYF.

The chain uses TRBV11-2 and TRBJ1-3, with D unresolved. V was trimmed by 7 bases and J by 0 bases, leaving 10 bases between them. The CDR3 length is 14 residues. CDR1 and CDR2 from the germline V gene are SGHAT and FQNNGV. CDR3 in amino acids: CASINPSSGNTIYF. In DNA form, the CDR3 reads TGTGCCAGCATTAACCCTAGCTCTGGAAACACCATATATTTT.

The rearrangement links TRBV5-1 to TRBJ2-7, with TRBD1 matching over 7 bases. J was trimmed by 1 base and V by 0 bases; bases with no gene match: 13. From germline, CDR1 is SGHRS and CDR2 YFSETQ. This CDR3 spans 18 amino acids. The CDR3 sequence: CASSLGLRGGLGSYEQYF. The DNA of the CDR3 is TGCGCCAGCAGCTTGGGACTTAGAGGGGGCCTTGGGTCCTACGAGCAGTACTTC.

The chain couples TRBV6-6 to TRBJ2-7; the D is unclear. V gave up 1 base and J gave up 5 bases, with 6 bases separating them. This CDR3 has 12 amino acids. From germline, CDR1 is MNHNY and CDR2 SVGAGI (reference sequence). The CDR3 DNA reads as TGTGCCAGCAGTTACTTGGCGGACGAGCAGTACTTC. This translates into CASSYLADEQYF.

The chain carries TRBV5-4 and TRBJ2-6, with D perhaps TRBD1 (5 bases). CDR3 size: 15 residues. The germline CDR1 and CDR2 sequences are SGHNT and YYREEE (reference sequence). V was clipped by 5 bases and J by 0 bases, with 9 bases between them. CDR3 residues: CASSTGFSGANVLTF. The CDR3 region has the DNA TGTGCCAGCAGTACAGGCTTCTCTGGGGCCAACGTCCTGACTTTC. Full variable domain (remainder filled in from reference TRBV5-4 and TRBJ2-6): ETGVTQSPTHLIKTRGQQVTLRCSSQSGHNTVSWYQQALGQGPQFIFQYYREEENGRGNFPPRFSGLQFPNYSSELNVNALELDDSALYLCASSTGFSGANVLTFGAGSRLTVL.

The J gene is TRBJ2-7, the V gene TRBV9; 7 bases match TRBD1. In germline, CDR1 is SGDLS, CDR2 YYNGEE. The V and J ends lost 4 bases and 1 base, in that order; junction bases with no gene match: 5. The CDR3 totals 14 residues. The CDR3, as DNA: TGTGCCAGCAGCTCTACGACAGGGTCCTACGAGCAGTACTTC. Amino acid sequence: CASSSTTGSYEQYF.

The CDR3 reads CATAPNSRQNYNEQFF. CDR3 nucleotide sequence: TGCGCCACCGCACCTAACAGCAGACAAAACTACAATGAGCAGTTCTTC. J is TRBJ2-1 and V is TRBV5-1; D unresolved. Germline values: CDR1 SGHRS, CDR2 YFSETQ. The CDR3 has 16 amino acids. The V end was cut by 9 bases, the J end by 3 bases, with 22 bases between.

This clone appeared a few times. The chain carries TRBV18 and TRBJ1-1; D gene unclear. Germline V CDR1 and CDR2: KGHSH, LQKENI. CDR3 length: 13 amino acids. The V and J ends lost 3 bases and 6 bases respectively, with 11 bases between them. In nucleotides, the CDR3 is TGTGCCAGCTCACCGAGTACGTTGGCTGAAGCTTTCTTT. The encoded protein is CASSPSTLAEAFF. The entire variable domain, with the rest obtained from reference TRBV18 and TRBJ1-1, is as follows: NAGVMQNPRHLVRRRGQEARLRCSPMKGHSHVYWYRQLPEEGLKFMVYLQKENIIDESGMPKERFSAEFPKEGPSILRIQQVVRGDSAAYFCASSPSTLAEAFFGQGTRLTVV.

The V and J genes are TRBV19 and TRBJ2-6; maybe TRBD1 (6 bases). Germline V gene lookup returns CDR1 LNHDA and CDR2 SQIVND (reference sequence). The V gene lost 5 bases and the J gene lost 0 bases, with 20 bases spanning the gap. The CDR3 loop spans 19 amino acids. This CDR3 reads CASSSPQGQLSSGANVLTF. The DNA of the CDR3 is TGTGCCAGTAGTTCTCCACAGGGCCAATTGAGCTCTGGGGCCAACGTCCTGACTTTC.

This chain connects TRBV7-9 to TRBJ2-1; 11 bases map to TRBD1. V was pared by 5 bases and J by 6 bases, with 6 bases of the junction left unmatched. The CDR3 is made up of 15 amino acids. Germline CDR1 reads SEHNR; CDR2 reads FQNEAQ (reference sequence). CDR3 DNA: TGTGCCAGCAGCCCAGGGACAGGGGGGGTCAATGAGCAGTTCTTC. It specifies CASSPGTGGVNEQFF.